One T cell receptor beta chain is described in this entry. Germline loops: CDR1 LNHNV, CDR2 YYDKDF (reference sequence). The CDR3 is made up of 15 amino acids. Unmatched junction bases numbered 7, after V lost 7 bases and J lost 3 bases. Generated by immunoSEQ multiplex PCR, the TCRdb table keeps only in-frame clones and is missing some. Of tens of thousands of clones in the sample, around 87% were seen once. This entry comes from a study of somatic mutations in cytotoxic T cells in rheumatoid arthritis. Overall study context: Patient blood, which was peripheral blood collected as 30 ml EDTA, was drawn right after diagnosis and before any treatment started.

This chain links TRBV15 with TRBJ2-1, with 9 nucleotides matching TRBD2. The clonotype originates from an adult with rheumatoid arthritis. The sequenced sample was CD8+ T cells sorted from blood. This chain's CDR3 is CATTFSGSGYNEQFF. As DNA, the CDR3 is TGTGCCACCACCTTTAGCGGGAGTGGCTACAATGAGCAGTTCTTC.